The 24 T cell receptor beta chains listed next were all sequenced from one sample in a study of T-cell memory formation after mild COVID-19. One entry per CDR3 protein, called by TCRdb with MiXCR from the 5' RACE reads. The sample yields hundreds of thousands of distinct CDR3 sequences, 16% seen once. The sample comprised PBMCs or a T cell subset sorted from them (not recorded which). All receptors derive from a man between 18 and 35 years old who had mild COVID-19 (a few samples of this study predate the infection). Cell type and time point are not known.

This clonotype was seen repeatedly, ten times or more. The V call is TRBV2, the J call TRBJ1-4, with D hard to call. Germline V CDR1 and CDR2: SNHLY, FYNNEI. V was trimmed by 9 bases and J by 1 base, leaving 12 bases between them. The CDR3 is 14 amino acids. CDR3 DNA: TGTGCCAGTCGGTGGAGCGAAACTAATGAAAAACTGTTTTTT. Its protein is CASRWSETNEKLFF.

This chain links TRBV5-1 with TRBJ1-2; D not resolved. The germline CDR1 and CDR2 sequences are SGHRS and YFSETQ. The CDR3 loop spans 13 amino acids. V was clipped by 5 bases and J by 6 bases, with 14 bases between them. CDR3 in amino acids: CASSPESADGYTF. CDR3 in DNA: TGCGCCAGCAGTCCCGAGTCCGCTGATGGCTACACCTTC.

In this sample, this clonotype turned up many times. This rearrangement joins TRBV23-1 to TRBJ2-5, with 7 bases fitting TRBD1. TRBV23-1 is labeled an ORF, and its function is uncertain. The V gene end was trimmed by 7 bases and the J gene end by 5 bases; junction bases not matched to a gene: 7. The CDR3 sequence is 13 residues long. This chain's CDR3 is CASKNRGFETQYF. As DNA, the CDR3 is TGCGCCAGCAAGAACAGGGGATTTGAGACCCAGTACTTC.

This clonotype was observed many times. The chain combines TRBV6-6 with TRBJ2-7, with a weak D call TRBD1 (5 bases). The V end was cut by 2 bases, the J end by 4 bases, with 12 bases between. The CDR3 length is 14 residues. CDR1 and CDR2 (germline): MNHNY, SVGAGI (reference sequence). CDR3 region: CASSYDQGWYEQYV. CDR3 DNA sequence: TGTGCCAGCAGTTACGATCAGGGCTGGTACGAGCAGTACGTC.

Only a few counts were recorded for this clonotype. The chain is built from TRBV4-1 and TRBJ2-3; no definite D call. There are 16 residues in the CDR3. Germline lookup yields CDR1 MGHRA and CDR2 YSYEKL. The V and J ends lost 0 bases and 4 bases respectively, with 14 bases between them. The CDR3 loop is CASSQDTAERADTQYF. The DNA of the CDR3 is TGCGCCAGCAGCCAAGATACCGCGGAGAGAGCAGATACGCAGTATTTT.

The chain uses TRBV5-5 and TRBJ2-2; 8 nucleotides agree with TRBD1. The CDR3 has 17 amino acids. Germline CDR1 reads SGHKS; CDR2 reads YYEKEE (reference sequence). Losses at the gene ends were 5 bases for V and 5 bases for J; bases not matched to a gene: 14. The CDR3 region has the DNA TGTGCCAGCAGACCCACTTCAGGGGGCGCGTGGACCGGGGAGCTGTTTTTT. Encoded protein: CASRPTSGGAWTGELFF.

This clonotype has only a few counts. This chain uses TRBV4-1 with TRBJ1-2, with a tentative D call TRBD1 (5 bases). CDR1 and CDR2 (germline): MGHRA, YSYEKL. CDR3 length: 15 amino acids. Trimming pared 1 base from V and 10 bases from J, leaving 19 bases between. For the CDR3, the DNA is TGCGCCAGCAGCCAAGTGGGGCTATCAGGGTGGGCCTACACCTTC. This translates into CASSQVGLSGWAYTF.

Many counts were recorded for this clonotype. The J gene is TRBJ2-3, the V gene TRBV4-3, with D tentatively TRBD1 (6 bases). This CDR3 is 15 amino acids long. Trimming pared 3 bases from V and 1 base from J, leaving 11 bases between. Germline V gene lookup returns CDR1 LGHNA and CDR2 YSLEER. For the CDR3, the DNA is TGCGCCAGCAGCCACGGAGGACAGCGCACAGATACGCAGTATTTT. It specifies CASSHGGQRTDTQYF.

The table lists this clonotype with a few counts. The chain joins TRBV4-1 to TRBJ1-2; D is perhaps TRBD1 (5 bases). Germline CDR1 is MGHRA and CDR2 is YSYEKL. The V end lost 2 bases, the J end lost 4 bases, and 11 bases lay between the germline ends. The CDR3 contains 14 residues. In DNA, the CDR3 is TGCGCCAGCAGCCAACCGGGACGGTCCTATGGCTACACCTTC. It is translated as CASSQPGRSYGYTF.

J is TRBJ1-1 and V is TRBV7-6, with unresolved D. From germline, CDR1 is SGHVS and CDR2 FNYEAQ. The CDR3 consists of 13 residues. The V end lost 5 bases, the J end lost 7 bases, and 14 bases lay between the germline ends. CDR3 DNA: TGTGCCAGCAGCGTCATGGGCGCTCTTGAAGCTTTCTTT. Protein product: CASSVMGALEAFF.

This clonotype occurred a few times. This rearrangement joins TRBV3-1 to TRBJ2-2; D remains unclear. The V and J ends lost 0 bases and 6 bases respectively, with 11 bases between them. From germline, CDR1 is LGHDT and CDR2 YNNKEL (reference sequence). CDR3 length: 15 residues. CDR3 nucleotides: TGTGCCAGCAGCCAAGACCCCCCCCGGCCCGGGGAGCTGTTTTTT. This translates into CASSQDPPRPGELFF.

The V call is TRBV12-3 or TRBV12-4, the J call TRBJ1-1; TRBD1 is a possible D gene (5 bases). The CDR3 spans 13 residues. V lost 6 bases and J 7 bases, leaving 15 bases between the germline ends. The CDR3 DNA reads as TGTGCCAGCAGCGGGACTCCGAAGCGTGAAGCTTTCTTT. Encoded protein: CASSGTPKREAFF.

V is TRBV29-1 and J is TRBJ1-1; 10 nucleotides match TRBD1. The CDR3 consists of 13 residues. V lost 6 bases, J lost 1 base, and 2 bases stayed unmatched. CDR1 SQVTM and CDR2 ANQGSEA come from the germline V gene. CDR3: CSVGQGKNTEAFF. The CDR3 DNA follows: TGCAGCGTGGGACAGGGGAAGAACACTGAAGCTTTCTTT.

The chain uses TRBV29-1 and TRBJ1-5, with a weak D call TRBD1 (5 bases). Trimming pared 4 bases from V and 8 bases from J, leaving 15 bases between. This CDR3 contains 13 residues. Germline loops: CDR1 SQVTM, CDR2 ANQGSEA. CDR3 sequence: CSVGSSGDEPQHF. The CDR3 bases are TGCAGCGTTGGGAGTTCGGGGGATGAGCCCCAGCATTTT.

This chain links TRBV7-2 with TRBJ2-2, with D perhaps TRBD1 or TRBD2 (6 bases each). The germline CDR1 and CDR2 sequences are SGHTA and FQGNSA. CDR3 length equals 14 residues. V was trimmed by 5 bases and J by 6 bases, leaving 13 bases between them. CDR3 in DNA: TGTGCCAGCAGCCTCCGGAGGGGGGCCGGGGAGCTGTTTTTT. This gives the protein CASSLRRGAGELFF.

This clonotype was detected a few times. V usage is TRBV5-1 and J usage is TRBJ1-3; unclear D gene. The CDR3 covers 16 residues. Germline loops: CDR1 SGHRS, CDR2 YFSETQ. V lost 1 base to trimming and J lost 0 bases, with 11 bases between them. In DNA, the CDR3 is TGCGCCAGCAGCTTGTTCGAGGCGGTCTCTGGAAACACCATATATTTT. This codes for CASSLFEAVSGNTIYF.

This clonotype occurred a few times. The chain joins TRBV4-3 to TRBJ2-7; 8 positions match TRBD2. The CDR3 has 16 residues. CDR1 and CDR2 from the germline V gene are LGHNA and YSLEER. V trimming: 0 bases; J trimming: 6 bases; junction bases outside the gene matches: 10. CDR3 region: CASSQDWTGGRGEQYF. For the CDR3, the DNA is TGCGCCAGCAGCCAAGATTGGACGGGGGGGCGTGGCGAGCAGTACTTC.

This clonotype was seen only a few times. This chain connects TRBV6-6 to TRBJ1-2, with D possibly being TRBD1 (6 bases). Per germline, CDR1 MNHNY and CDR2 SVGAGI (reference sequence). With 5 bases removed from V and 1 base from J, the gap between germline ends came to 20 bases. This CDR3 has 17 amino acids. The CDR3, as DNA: TGTGCCAGCAGTCAAGGACAGAGTATTATCCTTAACTATGGCTACACCTTC. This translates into CASSQGQSIILNYGYTF.

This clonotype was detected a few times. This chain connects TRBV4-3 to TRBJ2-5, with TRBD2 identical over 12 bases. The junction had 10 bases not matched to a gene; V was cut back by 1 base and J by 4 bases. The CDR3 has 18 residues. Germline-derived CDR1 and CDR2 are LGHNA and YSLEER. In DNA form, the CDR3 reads TGCGCCAGCAGCCAAGGGGCCTCGACTAGCGGGGGAAGAGAGACCCAGTACTTC. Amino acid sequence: CASSQGASTSGGRETQYF.

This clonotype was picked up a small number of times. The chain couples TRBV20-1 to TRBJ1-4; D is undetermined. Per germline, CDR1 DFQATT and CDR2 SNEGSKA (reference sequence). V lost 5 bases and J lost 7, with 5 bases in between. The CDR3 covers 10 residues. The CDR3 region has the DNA TGCAGTGCTCCGTTTGAAAAACTGTTTTTT. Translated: CSAPFEKLFF.

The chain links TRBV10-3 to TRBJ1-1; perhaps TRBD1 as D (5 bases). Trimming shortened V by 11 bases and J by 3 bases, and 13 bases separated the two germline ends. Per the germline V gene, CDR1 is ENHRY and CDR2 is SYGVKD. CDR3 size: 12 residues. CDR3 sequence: CAVSRGDTEAFF. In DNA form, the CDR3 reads TGTGCCGTCTCCAGAGGGGACACTGAAGCTTTCTTT.

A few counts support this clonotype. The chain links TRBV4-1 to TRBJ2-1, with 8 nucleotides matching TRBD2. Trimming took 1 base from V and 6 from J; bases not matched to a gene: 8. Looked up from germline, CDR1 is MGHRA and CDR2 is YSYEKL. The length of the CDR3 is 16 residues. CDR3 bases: TGCGCCAGCAGCCAAGTTCGGGGGGGAACAGGCAATGAGCAGTTCTTC. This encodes CASSQVRGGTGNEQFF.

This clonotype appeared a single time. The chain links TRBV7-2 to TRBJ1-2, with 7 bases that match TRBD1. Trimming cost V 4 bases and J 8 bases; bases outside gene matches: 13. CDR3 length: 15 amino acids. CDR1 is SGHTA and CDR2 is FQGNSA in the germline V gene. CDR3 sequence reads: CASSSLGTASGGYTF. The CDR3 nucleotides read TGTGCCAGCAGCTCCCTAGGGACAGCCTCGGGCGGCTACACCTTC.

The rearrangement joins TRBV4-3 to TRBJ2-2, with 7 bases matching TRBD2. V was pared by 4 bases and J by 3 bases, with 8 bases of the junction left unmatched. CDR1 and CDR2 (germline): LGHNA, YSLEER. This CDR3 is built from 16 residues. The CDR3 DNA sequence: TGCGCCAGCAGCCGCGTCGGCGGGGGTCACACCGGGGAGCTGTTTTTT. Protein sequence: CASSRVGGGHTGELFF.